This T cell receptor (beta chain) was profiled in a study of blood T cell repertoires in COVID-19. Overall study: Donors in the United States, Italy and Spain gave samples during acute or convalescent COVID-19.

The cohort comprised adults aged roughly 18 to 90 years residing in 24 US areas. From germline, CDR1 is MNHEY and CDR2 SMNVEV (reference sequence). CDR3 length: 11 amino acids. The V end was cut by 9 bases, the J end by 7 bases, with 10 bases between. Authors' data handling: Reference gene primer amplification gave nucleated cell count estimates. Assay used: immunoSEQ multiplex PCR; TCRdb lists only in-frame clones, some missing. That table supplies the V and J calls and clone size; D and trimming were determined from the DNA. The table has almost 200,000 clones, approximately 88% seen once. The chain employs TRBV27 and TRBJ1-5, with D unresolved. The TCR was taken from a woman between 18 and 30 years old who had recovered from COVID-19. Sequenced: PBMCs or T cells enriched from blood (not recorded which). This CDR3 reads CARPHRQPQHF. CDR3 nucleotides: TGTGCCAGGCCGCACCGGCAGCCCCAGCATTTT.